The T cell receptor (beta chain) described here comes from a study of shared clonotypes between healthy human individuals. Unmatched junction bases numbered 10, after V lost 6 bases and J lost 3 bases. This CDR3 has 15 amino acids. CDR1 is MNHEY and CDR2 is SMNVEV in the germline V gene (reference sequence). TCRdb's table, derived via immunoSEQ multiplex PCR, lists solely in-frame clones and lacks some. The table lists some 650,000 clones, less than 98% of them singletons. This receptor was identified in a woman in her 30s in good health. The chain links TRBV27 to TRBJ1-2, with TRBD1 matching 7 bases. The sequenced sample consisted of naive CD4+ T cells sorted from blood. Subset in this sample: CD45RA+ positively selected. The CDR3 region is CASRYEGASDYGYTF. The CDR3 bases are TGTGCCAGCAGATACGAGGGGGCTTCTGACTATGGCTACACCTTC.